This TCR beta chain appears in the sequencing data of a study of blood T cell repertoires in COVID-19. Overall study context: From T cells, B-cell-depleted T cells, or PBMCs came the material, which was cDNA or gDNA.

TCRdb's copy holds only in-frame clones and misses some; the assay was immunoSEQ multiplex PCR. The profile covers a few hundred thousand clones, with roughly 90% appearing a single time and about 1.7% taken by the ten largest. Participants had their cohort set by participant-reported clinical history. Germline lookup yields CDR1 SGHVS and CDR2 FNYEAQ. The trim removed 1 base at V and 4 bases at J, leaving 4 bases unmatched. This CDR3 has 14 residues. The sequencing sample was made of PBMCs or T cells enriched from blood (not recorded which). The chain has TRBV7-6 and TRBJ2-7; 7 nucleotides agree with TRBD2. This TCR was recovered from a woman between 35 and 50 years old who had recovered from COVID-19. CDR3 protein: CASSLDAGVYEQYF. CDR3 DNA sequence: TGTGCCAGCAGCTTAGACGCGGGAGTTTACGAGCAGTACTTC.